This T cell receptor (beta chain) was obtained from a study of control samples from healthy donors and cancer patients. Germline V CDR1 and CDR2: SGHDT, YYEEEE. The CDR3 has 17 amino acids. J was trimmed by 4 bases and V by 0 bases; bases with no gene match: 8. Profiling relied on immunoSEQ multiplex PCR, and the TCRdb table lists in-frame clones only, not all of them. The table lists 150,000 to 200,000 clones, around nine tenths of them singletons. V is TRBV5-6 and J is TRBJ2-3, with TRBD2 matching over 10 bases. The sample consisted of blood. This sequence was found in a woman aged 25 to 39 in good health. CDR3 nucleotide sequence: TGTGCCAGCAGCTTGGAAGCTAGCGGGGGTTTCGCAGATACGCAGTATTTT. Translating gives CASSLEASGGFADTQYF.